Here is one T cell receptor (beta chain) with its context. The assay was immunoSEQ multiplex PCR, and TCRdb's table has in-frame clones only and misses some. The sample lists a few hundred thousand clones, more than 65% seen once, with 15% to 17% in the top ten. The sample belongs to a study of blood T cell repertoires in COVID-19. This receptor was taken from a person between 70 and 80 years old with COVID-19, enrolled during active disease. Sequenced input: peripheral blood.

CDR3 in DNA: TGCGCCAGCAGCTTGGGAGGGTGGAATCAGCCCCAGCATTTT. Encoded protein: CASSLGGWNQPQHF. J is TRBJ1-5 and V is TRBV5-1, with D unclear. Per germline, CDR1 SGHRS and CDR2 YFSETQ. The CDR3 totals 14 residues. The V end was cut by 0 bases, the J end by 4 bases, with 8 bases between.